This T cell receptor (beta chain) was sequenced in a study of post-analysis software for immune sequencing data. General observations from the study: Analysis by F measure revealed that same-batch samples clustered strongly together. Controls significantly exceeded multiple sclerosis patients in normalized Chao1 diversity.

This clonotype was seen a handful of times. Its antigen remains unidentified. Unique molecular identifiers were carried by the TCR beta cDNA libraries. Between about 0.85 and 10 million T cells gave rise to around 500,000 cDNA molecules. In TCRdb, the PCR reads were re-called with MiXCR into one record per CDR3 protein. Of 430,000 or so distinct CDR3 sequences in the sample, approximately 39% were seen once. The receptor's source is a girl under 10 years old with multiple sclerosis. Sequencing used blood.

The CDR3 nucleotides are TGTGCCAGCAGTTACTCCGGGAGTCCACTAGTTTCTGACGAGCAGTACTTC. Protein product: CASSYSGSPLVSDEQYF. The chain combines TRBV6-5 with TRBJ2-7; D perhaps matches TRBD2 (6 bases). Germline CDR1 is MNHEY and CDR2 is SVGAGI. The germline V and J ends were trimmed by 0 bases and 5 bases, with 20 bases remaining between them. This CDR3 has 17 amino acids.